This T cell receptor beta chain derives from a study of spatial heterogeneity in lung cancer. Overall study context: Detected sequences consistently included more beta-chain ones than alpha-chain ones.

The time point: sample taken at primary tumor resection. TCRs were sequenced from unsorted whole RNA of tumor, nontumor lung or PBMC. With 5 bases clipped from V and 1 base from J, the junction kept 9 bases outside the gene matches. Germline V gene lookup returns CDR1 SGHKS and CDR2 YYEKEE (reference sequence). The CDR3 contains 15 residues. Study-level findings and limits: Tumoral mutation counts were tracked by counts of expanded intratumoral alpha and beta TCRs.

A unique molecular identifier was carried by every single TCR cDNA molecule. TCRdb passed the 5' RACE reads through MiXCR, listing each CDR3 protein once. The table records approximately 9,200 distinct CDR3 sequences, approximately 5.1% of them present only once. This clonotype was seen repeatedly, ten times or more. Its antigen is still unknown. This chain links TRBV5-5 with TRBJ2-7; 7 nucleotides match TRBD2. The source was lung tumor tissue, collected at surgery. This TCR came from a female donor with early-stage non-small cell lung cancer. CDR3 region: CASSRTGLSSYEQYF. In DNA form, the CDR3 reads TGTGCCAGCAGTCGAACGGGACTATCGTCCTACGAGCAGTACTTC.